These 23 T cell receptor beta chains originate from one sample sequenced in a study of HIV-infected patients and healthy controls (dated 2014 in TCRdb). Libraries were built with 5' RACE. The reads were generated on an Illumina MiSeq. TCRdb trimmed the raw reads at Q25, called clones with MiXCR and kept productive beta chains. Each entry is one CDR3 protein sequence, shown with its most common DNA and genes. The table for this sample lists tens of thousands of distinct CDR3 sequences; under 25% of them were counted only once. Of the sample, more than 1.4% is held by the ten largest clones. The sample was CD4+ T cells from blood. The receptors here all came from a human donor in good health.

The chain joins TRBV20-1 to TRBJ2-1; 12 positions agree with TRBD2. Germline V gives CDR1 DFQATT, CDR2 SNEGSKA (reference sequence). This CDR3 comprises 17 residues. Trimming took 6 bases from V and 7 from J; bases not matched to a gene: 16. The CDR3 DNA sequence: TGCAGTGCCCCCTGGGCTAGCGGGAGGGCCTCACTAAATGAGCAGTTCTTC. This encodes CSAPWASGRASLNEQFF.

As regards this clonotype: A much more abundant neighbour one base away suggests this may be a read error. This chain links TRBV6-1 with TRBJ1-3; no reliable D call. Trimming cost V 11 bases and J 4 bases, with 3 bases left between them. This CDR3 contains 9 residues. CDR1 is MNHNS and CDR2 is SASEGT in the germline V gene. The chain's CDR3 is CARGNTIYF. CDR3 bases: TGTGCCCGCGGAAACACCATATATTTT.

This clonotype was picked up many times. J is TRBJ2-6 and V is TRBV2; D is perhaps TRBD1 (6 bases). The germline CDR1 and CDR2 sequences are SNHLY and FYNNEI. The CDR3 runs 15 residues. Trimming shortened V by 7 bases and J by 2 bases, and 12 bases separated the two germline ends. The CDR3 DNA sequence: TGTGCCAGCAACTCAAACAGGGCTGGGGCCAACGTCCTGACTTTC. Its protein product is CASNSNRAGANVLTF.

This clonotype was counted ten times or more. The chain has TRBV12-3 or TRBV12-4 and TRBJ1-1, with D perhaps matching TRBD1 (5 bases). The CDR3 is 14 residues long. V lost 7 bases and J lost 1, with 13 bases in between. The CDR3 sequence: CASNLSGGNTEAFF. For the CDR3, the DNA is TGTGCCAGCAATCTCTCGGGGGGGAACACTGAAGCTTTCTTT.

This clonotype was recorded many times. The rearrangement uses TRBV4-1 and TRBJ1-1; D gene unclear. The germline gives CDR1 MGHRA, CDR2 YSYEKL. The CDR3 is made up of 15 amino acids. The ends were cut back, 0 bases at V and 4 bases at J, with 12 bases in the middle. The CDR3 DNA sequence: TGCGCCAGCAGCCAAGATAGGACGCAGGCCACTGAAGCTTTCTTT. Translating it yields CASSQDRTQATEAFF.

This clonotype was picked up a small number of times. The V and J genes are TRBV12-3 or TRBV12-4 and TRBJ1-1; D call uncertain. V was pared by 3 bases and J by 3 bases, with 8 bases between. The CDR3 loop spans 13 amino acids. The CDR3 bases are TGTGCCAGCAGTTTTAATCAGTACACTGAAGCTTTCTTT. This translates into CASSFNQYTEAFF.

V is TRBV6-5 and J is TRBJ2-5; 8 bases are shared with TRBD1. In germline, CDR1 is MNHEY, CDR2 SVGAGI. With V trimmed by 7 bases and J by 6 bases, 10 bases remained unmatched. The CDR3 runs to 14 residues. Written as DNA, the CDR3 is TGTGCCAGCACCTTGAGTCAGGGGGCTAAGACCCAGTACTTC. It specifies CASTLSQGAKTQYF.

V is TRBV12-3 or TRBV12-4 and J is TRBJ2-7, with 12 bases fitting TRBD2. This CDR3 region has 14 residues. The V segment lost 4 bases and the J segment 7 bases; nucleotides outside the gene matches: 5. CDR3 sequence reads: CASSSGTSGWEQYF. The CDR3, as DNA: TGTGCCAGCAGTTCCGGGACTAGCGGGTGGGAGCAGTACTTC.

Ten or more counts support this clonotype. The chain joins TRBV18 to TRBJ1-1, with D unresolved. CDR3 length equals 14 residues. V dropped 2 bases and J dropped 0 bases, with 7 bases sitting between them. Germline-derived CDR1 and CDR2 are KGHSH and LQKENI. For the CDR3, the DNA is TGTGCCAGCTCACCAAGTTCGATGAACACTGAAGCTTTCTTT. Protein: CASSPSSMNTEAFF.

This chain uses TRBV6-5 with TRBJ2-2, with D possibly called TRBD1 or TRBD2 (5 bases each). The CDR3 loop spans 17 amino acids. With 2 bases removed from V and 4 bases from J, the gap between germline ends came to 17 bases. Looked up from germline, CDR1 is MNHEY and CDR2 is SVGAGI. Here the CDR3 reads CASSYQPPAGSTGELFF. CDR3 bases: TGTGCCAGCAGTTACCAACCACCGGCAGGGAGCACCGGGGAGCTGTTTTTT.

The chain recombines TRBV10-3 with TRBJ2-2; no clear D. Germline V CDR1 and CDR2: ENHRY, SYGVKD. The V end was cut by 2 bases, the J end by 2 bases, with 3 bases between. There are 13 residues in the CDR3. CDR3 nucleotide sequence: TGTGCCATCAGTGAGACCAACACCGGGGAGCTGTTTTTT. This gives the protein CAISETNTGELFF.

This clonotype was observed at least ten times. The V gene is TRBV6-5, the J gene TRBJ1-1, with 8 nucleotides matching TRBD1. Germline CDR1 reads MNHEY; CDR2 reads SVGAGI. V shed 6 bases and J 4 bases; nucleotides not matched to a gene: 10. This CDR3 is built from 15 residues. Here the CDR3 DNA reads TGTGCCAGCAGACGACCCGGGACAGGTTCCACTGAAGCTTTCTTT. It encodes CASRRPGTGSTEAFF.

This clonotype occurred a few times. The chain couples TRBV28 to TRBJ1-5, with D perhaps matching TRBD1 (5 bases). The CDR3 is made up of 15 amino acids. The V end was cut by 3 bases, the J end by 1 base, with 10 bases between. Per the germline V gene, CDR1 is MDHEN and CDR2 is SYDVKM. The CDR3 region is CASSFQTESNQPQHF. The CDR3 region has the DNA TGTGCCAGCAGTTTCCAGACAGAGAGCAATCAGCCCCAGCATTTT.

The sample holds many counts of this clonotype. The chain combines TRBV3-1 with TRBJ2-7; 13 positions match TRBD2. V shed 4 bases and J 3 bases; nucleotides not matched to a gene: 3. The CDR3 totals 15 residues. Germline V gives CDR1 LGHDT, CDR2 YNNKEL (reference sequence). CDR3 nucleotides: TGTGCCAGCAGCCGGACTAGCGGGAGTGACTACGAGCAGTACTTC. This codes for CASSRTSGSDYEQYF.

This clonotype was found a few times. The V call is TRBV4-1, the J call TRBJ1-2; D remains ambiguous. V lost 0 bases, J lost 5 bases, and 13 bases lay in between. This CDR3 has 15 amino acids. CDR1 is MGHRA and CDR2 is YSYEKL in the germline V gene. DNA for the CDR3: TGCGCCAGCAGCCAAGATTCCATCGGCACTTATGGCTACACCTTC. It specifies CASSQDSIGTYGYTF.

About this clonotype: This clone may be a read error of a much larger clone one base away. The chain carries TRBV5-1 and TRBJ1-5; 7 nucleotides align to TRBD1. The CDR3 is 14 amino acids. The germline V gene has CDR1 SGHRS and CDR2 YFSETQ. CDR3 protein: CASSSGQPGQPHHF. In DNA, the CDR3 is TGCGCCAGCAGCTCGGGACAGCCCGGCCAGCCCCATCATTTT.

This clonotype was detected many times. CDR3: CASSQDAARANYGYTF. The DNA for the CDR3 is TGCGCCAGCAGCCAAGATGCCGCCAGGGCCAACTATGGCTACACCTTC. This chain connects TRBV4-3 to TRBJ1-2, with a tentative D call TRBD1 (5 bases). Germline V gene lookup returns CDR1 LGHNA and CDR2 YSLEER. V shed 0 bases and J shed 2 bases, with 13 bases lying between them. The CDR3 loop spans 16 amino acids.

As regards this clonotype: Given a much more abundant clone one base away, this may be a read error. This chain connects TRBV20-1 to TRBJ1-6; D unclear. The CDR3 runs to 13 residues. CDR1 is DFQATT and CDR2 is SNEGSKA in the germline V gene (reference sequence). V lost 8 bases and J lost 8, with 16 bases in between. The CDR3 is CSTRQDSDSPLHF. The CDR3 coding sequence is TGCAGTACTCGCCAGGATTCGGATTCACCCCTCCACTTT.

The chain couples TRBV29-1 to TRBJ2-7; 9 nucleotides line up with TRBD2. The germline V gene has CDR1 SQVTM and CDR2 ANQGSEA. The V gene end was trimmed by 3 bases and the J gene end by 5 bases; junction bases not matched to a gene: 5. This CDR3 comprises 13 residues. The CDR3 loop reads CSVDSLAGHEQYF. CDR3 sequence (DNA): TGCAGCGTTGACTCCCTAGCGGGACACGAGCAGTACTTC.

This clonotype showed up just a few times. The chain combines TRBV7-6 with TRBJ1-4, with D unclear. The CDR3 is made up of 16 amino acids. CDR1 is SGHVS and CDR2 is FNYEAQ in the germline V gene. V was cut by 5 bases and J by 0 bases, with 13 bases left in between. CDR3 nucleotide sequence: TGTGCCAGCAGCCCAGTGAGGGATTCAACTAATGAAAAACTGTTTTTT. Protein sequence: CASSPVRDSTNEKLFF.

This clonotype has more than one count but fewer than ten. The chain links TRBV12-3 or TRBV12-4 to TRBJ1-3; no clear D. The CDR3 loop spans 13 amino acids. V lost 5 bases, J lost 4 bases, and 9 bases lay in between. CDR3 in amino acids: CASSLRQGNTIYF. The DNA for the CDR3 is TGTGCCAGCAGTCTCAGACAAGGAAACACCATATATTTT.

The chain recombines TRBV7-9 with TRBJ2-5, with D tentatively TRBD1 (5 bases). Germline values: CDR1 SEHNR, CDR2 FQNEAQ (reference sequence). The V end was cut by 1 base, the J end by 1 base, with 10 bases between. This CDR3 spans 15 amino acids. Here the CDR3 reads CASSLGQTAQETQYF. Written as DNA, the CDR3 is TGTGCCAGCAGCTTAGGACAGACAGCCCAAGAGACCCAGTACTTC.

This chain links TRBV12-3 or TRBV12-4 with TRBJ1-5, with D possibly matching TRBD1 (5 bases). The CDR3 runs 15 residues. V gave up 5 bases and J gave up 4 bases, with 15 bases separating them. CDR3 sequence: CASSRRGRGNQPQHF. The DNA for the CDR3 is TGTGCCAGCAGTAGGAGGGGACGGGGAAATCAGCCCCAGCATTTT.